This T cell receptor (beta chain) derives from a study of naive and memory T cell subsets (dated by TCRdb to 2016 to 2017). Broadly, across the study: Sorted naive and memory T cell subsets from peripheral blood were analyzed in the study using a UMI-based, open-source pipeline for TCR alpha and beta sequencing. RNA was DNase-treated and reverse transcribed with TCR constant-region primers, mostly using SuperScript III. The functional CMV T cell responses agreed completely with IgG serology results. The study at large found these results: RNA-based TCR counts may be affected by expression changes linked to T cell activation and differentiation. After error correction, over 90% of naive TCR sequences appeared only once, giving much steeper abundance distributions than memory subsets. The abundance of TCRs followed a power law with an exponent that differed between naive and memory subsets yet stayed consistent across the three individuals. Each clonotype was defined as a single alpha or beta chain sequence rather than as a paired alpha/beta receptor. In both CD4 and CD8 cells, the Gini index increased while Shannon and inverse Simpson diversity decreased from naive through CM, EM and EMRA. The repertoire findings for the naive and memory subsets could not be validated against a ground truth, as none was available.

Libraries came from UMI-ligation and nested PCR. An equimolar mix of two oligonucleotides covering both TRBC1 and TRBC2 was used as the beta constant-region primer. A single-stranded oligonucleotide bearing the SP2 primer plus a 12-nucleotide UMI was ligated onto the 3' end of the cDNA by T4 RNA ligase 1. Four rounds of PCR were used to amplify ligated cDNA, with nested alpha and beta constant-region primers being used together with the SP2 primer. The ligation reaction was incubated at 16°C for about 18-25 hours. PCR2 was typically run as a SYBR Green qPCR and stopped at a predetermined threshold to prevent over-amplification. All purifications after the first were performed with Agencourt AMPure XP magnetic beads. Libraries were quantified by Qubit and checked on a TapeStation, where a main peak was expected near 650 bp. The pooled libraries were sequenced on an Illumina MiSeq using v2 2x251 paired-end kits, which usually yielded about 0.85-2 million reads per sample. Each sample library was pooled at approximately 3.6 nM, and roughly 5-8% PhiX was included to improve cluster recognition. Processing in the source paper ran as follows. FASTQ reads processed by Demultiplexor were assigned V and J genes by Decombinator through tag matching that tolerated a single base-pair mismatch. Collapsinator relied on UMIs to fix sequencing errors as well as frequency errors caused by PCR heterogeneity. TCRs were translated and CDR3s were extracted from the conserved cysteine to the FGXG phenylalanine by CDR3Translator, with non-productive sequences being flagged. Repertoires were subsampled to equal numbers of UMI-defined TCRs before Gini, Shannon entropy and inverse Simpson indices were calculated. Within the linear range, a power law was fitted to clonotype abundance distributions using maximum likelihood. When run on a single naive CD8 sample, MIGEC and the pipeline yielded similar UMI counts, similar unique TCR numbers and similar clonal distributions. A set of several thousand CMV-associated CDR3 sequences, compiled from VDJdb and a published dataset, was used to search the repertoires. The raw public data were reprocessed by TCRdb itself: fastp quality trimming at Q25, MiXCR clonotype calling, in-frame beta chains only. All rows with the same CDR3 protein become a single entry with the most common DNA and genes. The V and J calls follow TCRdb's processing rather than the paper's. The sample yields some 100,000 distinct CDR3 sequences; 7% were counted once. The top ten clonotypes cover 1.5% to 2% of the sample.

The CDR1 and CDR2 encoded by the germline V gene (reference sequence) are SGHKS and YYEKEE. From cysteine to phenylalanine, the CDR3 is 18 amino acids long. Here the CDR3 DNA is all that survives: 54 bases in frame from base 1. V drops 1 base and J drops 1 base, leaving 20 bases in between. Separate amplification of TCR alpha and beta chain libraries was performed from the second PCR step onward. Donor CMV status was determined by IFNgamma production from CD4+ T cells after overnight stimulation of fresh PBMCs with CMV viral lysate. CD4 T cells were positively selected using Miltenyi beads, after which CD8 T cells were positively selected from the CD4-negative fraction. Cells stained for CD3, CD4, CD8, CD45RA, CD27 and a live/dead dye were sorted on a BD Aria II into four subsets by CD45RA and CD27. A few healthy volunteers provided blood, and the blood of each volunteer was split into CD4 and CD8 T cells and then into four differentiation subsets. Around 130 ml of peripheral blood was taken from each donor, and PBMC were separated by density-gradient centrifugation on Ficoll-Paque PLUS. The sorted cells were lysed in RLT buffer, after which RNA was extracted using a Qiagen RNeasy kit and kept at -80 degrees C.

There are a few counts of this clonotype. Its specific antigen is unknown. No clone much larger than this one lies a single base away; base qualities are absent. This TCR was sampled from a human donor in good health. Material for sequencing was central memory CD4+ T cells from blood. The sample's cell subset or site label is to be understood as: central memory, CD45RA- CD27+. In this chain, TRBV5-5 is recombined with TRBJ2-5, with a weak D call of TRBD2 (5 bases match). The DNA sequence is given as TGTGCCAGCAGCTTGTCCGTAGGTCGCGGGCAATCCCAAGAGACCCAGTACTTC. The resulting protein is CASSLSVGRGQSQETQYF.